The 31 T cell receptor beta chains in this list originate from one sample, sequenced in a study of T cell responses to AZD1222 COVID-19 vaccine. Sequenced by immunoSEQ multiplex PCR; TCRdb stores in-frame clones only, minus some. This table has 150,000 to 200,000 clones, around 91% appearing once. This material consisted of peripheral blood, taken on day 0 of AZD1222 vaccination. The origin of the receptors is an adult in good health.

This rearrangement joins TRBV19 to TRBJ2-1; 7 bases agree with TRBD2. There are 15 residues in the CDR3. Germline lookup yields CDR1 LNHDA and CDR2 SQIVND (reference sequence). After removal of 6 bases from V and 4 bases from J, the junction contained 9 bases not matched to a gene. CDR3 coding DNA: TGTGCCAGTAGCGGGGAGGGAGGGGTTTACAATGAGCAGTTCTTC. Its protein product is CASSGEGGVYNEQFF.

The V and J genes are TRBV7-9 and TRBJ1-6; D possibly corresponds to TRBD1 (6 bases). The germline V gene has CDR1 SEHNR and CDR2 FQNEAQ (reference sequence). The V end lost 2 bases, the J end lost 13 bases, and 21 bases lay between the germline ends. There are 16 residues in the CDR3. The CDR3 sequence is CASSLSQLPQGFPLHF. The CDR3 coding sequence is TGTGCCAGCAGCTTATCCCAGCTTCCTCAGGGGTTCCCCCTCCACTTT.

This clone showed up just a few times. The chain carries TRBV13 and TRBJ2-7, with D perhaps matching TRBD1 (6 bases). Germline CDR1 reads PRHDT; CDR2 reads FYEKMQ (reference sequence). The CDR3 loop spans 13 amino acids. V lost 3 bases and J 3 bases, leaving 9 bases between the germline ends. CDR3 DNA sequence: TGTGCCAGCAGCTTCAGGACAGACTACGAGCAGTACGTC. This translates into CASSFRTDYEQYV.

The genes are TRBV3-1 (or the pseudogene TRBV3-2) and TRBJ1-2; D not resolved. Germline CDR1 reads LGHDT; CDR2 reads YNNKEL (reference sequence). The CDR3 contains 12 residues. The V end lost 9 bases, the J end lost 8 bases, and 16 bases lay between the germline ends. CDR3 coding DNA: TGTGCCAGGCCGTGGCAAGGATACGGCTACACCTTC. It encodes CARPWQGYGYTF.

The chain combines TRBV19 with TRBJ1-5; D is ambiguous. Trimming left V 2 bases short and J 4 bases short, with 6 bases between. The CDR3 has 13 residues. Germline assignment: CDR1 LNHDA and CDR2 SQIVND (reference sequence). The CDR3 reads CASSITENQPQHF. CDR3 nucleotide sequence: TGTGCCAGTAGTATAACAGAGAATCAGCCCCAGCATTTT.

The chain couples TRBV5-1 to TRBJ1-2; 8 nucleotides agree with TRBD1. The CDR3 runs 14 residues. Looked up from germline, CDR1 is SGHRS and CDR2 is YFSETQ. J was trimmed by 6 bases and V by 0 bases; bases with no gene match: 4. For the CDR3, the DNA is TGCGCCAGCAGCTTGGCTCAGGGGGCTGATGGCTACACCTTC. The encoded protein is CASSLAQGADGYTF.

The genes are TRBV30 and TRBJ1-6; D is unresolved. The CDR3 runs 14 residues. Trimming stripped 3 bases from V and 1 base from J, with 7 bases between. CDR1 is GTSNPN and CDR2 is SVGIG in the germline V gene (reference sequence). CDR3 region: CAWRGSSYNSPLHF. CDR3 sequence (DNA): TGTGCCTGGAGAGGGTCGTCCTATAATTCACCCCTCCACTTT.

The chain employs TRBV30 and TRBJ1-2; TRBD1 is a possible D gene (6 bases). V lost 0 bases and J 3 bases, leaving 11 bases between the germline ends. The germline gives CDR1 GTSNPN, CDR2 SVGIG (reference sequence). This CDR3 comprises 14 residues. Here the CDR3 DNA reads TGTGCCTGGAGTGTACTCGGGACATACTATGGCTACACCTTC. Translated, it gives CAWSVLGTYYGYTF. Based on the CDR3 plus reference TRBV30 and TRBJ1-2, the full variable domain is SQTIHQWPATLVQPVGSPLSLECTVEGTSNPNLYWYRQAAGRGLQLLFYSVGIGQISSEVPQNLSASRPQDRQFILSSKKLLLSDSGFYLCAWSVLGTYYGYTFGSGTRLTVV.

The V and J genes are TRBV19 and TRBJ2-5; TRBD1 matches at 10 bases. Trimming cost V 4 bases and J 4 bases; bases outside gene matches: 6. CDR3 length: 15 residues. The germline V gene has CDR1 LNHDA and CDR2 SQIVND (reference sequence). The CDR3 is CASSRGQGWTETQYF. As DNA, the CDR3 is TGTGCCAGTAGTAGGGGACAGGGGTGGACAGAGACCCAGTACTTC.

This chain joins TRBV6-5 and TRBJ1-1, with D maybe TRBD1 (5 bases). Trimming pared 4 bases from V and 7 bases from J, leaving 19 bases between. CDR3 size: 15 residues. Germline V gene data show CDR1 as MNHEY and CDR2 as SVGAGI. The DNA for the CDR3 is TGTGCCAGCAGTTCCCGGGGTAGGGCAGGGCTTGAAGCTTTCTTT. It specifies CASSSRGRAGLEAFF.

CDR3 in amino acids: CASSSTSGGHYNEQFF. The CDR3 DNA is TGTGCCAGCAGCTCTACTAGCGGGGGGCACTACAATGAGCAGTTCTTC. This chain joins TRBV7-9 and TRBJ2-1, with 12 positions matching TRBD2. With V trimmed by 4 bases and J by 3 bases, 4 bases remained unmatched. The CDR3 consists of 16 residues. The germline gives CDR1 SEHNR, CDR2 FQNEAQ (reference sequence).

This chain joins TRBV6-1 and TRBJ1-4, with D unresolved. This CDR3 comprises 15 residues. Trimming removed 3 bases from V and 8 bases from J, with 16 bases in between. The germline V gene encodes CDR1 MNHNS and CDR2 SASEGT. The CDR3 nucleotides read TGTGCCAGCAGTGATAAAGGCTTTCTTGGGGAAAAACTGTTTTTT. Residues: CASSDKGFLGEKLFF.

V usage is TRBV13 and J usage is TRBJ1-3; tentatively, D is TRBD1 (5 bases). Trimming cost V 6 bases and J 5 bases, with 14 bases left between them. The CDR3 totals 14 residues. Germline assignment: CDR1 PRHDT and CDR2 FYEKMQ (reference sequence). The CDR3 DNA follows: TGTGCCAGCAGTACCCGGAAGGGGAGAAACACCATATATTTT. It encodes CASSTRKGRNTIYF.

V is TRBV7-8 and J is TRBJ2-6; D is unresolved. V was shortened by 1 base and J by 4 bases, with 11 bases between the two germline ends. The CDR3 extends over 16 amino acids. Germline V CDR1 and CDR2: SGHVS, FQNEAQ. The CDR3 loop is CASSLVLGSGANVLTF. The CDR3 DNA is TGTGCCAGCAGCTTAGTATTGGGGTCCGGGGCCAACGTCCTGACTTTC.

This clone was counted only a few times. The chain combines TRBV6-4 with TRBJ2-1; 10 positions agree with TRBD1. V lost 4 bases to trimming and J lost 11 bases; unmatched junction nucleotides: 5. Germline V CDR1 and CDR2: MRHNA, SNTAGT. The CDR3 runs 13 residues. CDR3 region: CASSGDRGLKQFF. In DNA form, the CDR3 reads TGTGCCAGCAGTGGCGACAGGGGGCTCAAGCAGTTCTTC.

The V gene is TRBV7-2, the J gene TRBJ2-1; TRBD2 agrees at 7 bases. This CDR3 comprises 15 residues. V was pared by 5 bases and J by 5 bases, with 9 bases of the junction left unmatched. Germline-derived CDR1 and CDR2 are SGHTA and FQGNSA. This CDR3 reads CASSPRGTNNNEQFF. The CDR3 DNA is TGTGCCAGCAGCCCCCGTGGGACTAACAACAATGAGCAGTTCTTC.

The chain joins TRBV30 to TRBJ1-3; D may be TRBD1 (5 bases). The CDR3 runs to 14 residues. Germline values: CDR1 GTSNPN, CDR2 SVGIG (reference sequence). Trimming cost V 5 bases and J 1 base, with 12 bases left between them. The CDR3 here is CAWGFQGSGNTIYF. The CDR3 DNA reads as TGTGCCTGGGGCTTTCAGGGTTCTGGAAACACCATATATTTT.

The gene calls are TRBV13 and TRBJ2-7, with TRBD1 matching over 7 bases. CDR1 is PRHDT and CDR2 is FYEKMQ in the germline V gene (reference sequence). V shed 5 bases and J 4 bases; nucleotides not matched to a gene: 8. There are 14 residues in the CDR3. The CDR3 nucleotides read TGTGCCAGCAGCCCAGGACAGGAGCCGTACGAGCAGTACGTC. Translated: CASSPGQEPYEQYV.

As DNA, the CDR3 is TGTGCCAGCAGCTTAGTGGTAGTTCCAACCAACTATGGCTACACCTTC. Protein product: CASSLVVVPTNYGYTF. This chain connects TRBV7-8 to TRBJ1-2; D unresolved. Germline V gene lookup returns CDR1 SGHVS and CDR2 FQNEAQ. V dropped 1 base and J dropped 2 bases, with 14 bases sitting between them. The CDR3 totals 16 residues.

The genes are TRBV27 and TRBJ1-5; D may be TRBD1 (5 bases). CDR1 and CDR2 (germline): MNHEY, SMNVEV (reference sequence). The CDR3 length is 14 residues. Trimming shortened V by 5 bases and J by 7 bases, and 15 bases separated the two germline ends. In DNA, the CDR3 is TGTGCCAGCAGTCTCAGGGAGGGCGGGCAGCCCCAGCATTTT. Translating it yields CASSLREGGQPQHF.

The chain carries TRBV29-1 and TRBJ2-3, with D possibly matching TRBD1 (5 bases). CDR3 length equals 15 residues. Germline V gene lookup returns CDR1 SQVTM and CDR2 ANQGSEA. Trimming took 3 bases from V and 3 from J, leaving 16 bases between them. This CDR3 is CSVDDKGMGTDTQYF. CDR3 nucleotide sequence: TGCAGCGTTGACGACAAGGGGATGGGGACAGATACGCAGTATTTT.

V and J are TRBV21-1 and TRBJ1-5. TRBV21-1 is listed as a pseudogene. The CDR3 spans 14 residues. CDR3 coding DNA: TGTGCCAGCAGCCAAGGGGATAGCAATCAGCCCCAGCATTTT. Protein product: CASSQGDSNQPQHF.

This clone came up once. The J gene is TRBJ2-5, the V gene TRBV24-1, with a tentative D call TRBD2 (5 bases). There are 15 residues in the CDR3. CDR1 and CDR2 (germline): KGHDR, SFDVKD. V shed 7 bases and J shed 0 bases, with 14 bases lying between them. In DNA, the CDR3 is TGTGCCACCAGCGACACGTCCGGGGACCAAGAGACCCAGTACTTC. It yields the protein CATSDTSGDQETQYF.

The V gene is TRBV18, the J gene TRBJ1-4; no clear D. Germline V gene sequence: CDR1 KGHSH, CDR2 LQKENI. Trimming took 2 bases from V and 6 from J, leaving 10 bases between them. The CDR3 covers 14 residues. The CDR3 reads CASSPIGGDEKLFF. The CDR3 region has the DNA TGTGCCAGCTCACCAATCGGTGGGGATGAAAAACTGTTTTTT.

V usage is TRBV4-1 and J usage is TRBJ2-5; the match to TRBD2 covers 10 bases. The germline V gene has CDR1 MGHRA and CDR2 YSYEKL. The CDR3 runs to 16 residues. The ends lost 4 bases at V and 4 bases at J; junction bases unmatched: 9. CDR3 coding DNA: TGCGCCAGCAGCCCGAGCCCTAGCGGGGGCGGAGAGACCCAGTACTTC. Translating gives CASSPSPSGGGETQYF.

As DNA, the CDR3 is TGTGCCAGCAGCGAAGATTGGAGTGTGGGCTACGAGCAGTACTTC. Residues: CASSEDWSVGYEQYF. V gene TRBV5-4 combines with J gene TRBJ2-7; no definite D call. The CDR3 runs 15 residues. Trimming cost V 4 bases and J 3 bases, with 17 bases left between them. Germline assignment: CDR1 SGHNT and CDR2 YYREEE (reference sequence).

This clone appeared a few times. This chain uses TRBV3-1 (or the pseudogene TRBV3-2) with TRBJ2-1; D remains unclear. Trimming stripped 0 bases from V and 7 bases from J, with 7 bases between. This CDR3 comprises 13 residues. Germline CDR1 LGHDT, CDR2 YNNKEL (reference sequence). The CDR3: CASSQDDRNEQFF. CDR3 sequence (DNA): TGTGCCAGCAGCCAAGACGACCGGAATGAGCAGTTCTTC.

This chain connects TRBV3-1 (or the pseudogene TRBV3-2) to TRBJ1-2; D is undetermined. The CDR3 sequence is 13 residues long. Trimming left V 4 bases short and J 8 bases short, with 14 bases between. Per the germline V gene, CDR1 is LGHDT and CDR2 is YNNKEL (reference sequence). CDR3: CASSPASGGGYTF. The CDR3, as DNA: TGTGCCAGCAGCCCAGCCTCAGGAGGCGGCTACACCTTC.

This rearrangement joins TRBV6-1 to TRBJ1-6; D gene ambiguous. Germline CDR1 MNHNS, CDR2 SASEGT. CDR3 length: 16 amino acids. V lost 2 bases, J lost 2 bases, and 10 bases lay in between. CDR3 nucleotides: TGTGCCAGCAGTGAAACACTCAAGACCTATAATTCACCCCTCCACTTT. Protein: CASSETLKTYNSPLHF.

The rearrangement joins TRBV5-1 to TRBJ1-1; 11 bases are a match to TRBD1. The CDR3 spans 15 residues. The V and J ends lost 0 bases and 7 bases, in that order; junction bases with no gene match: 5. Germline V lookup: CDR1 SGHRS, CDR2 YFSETQ. CDR3 nucleotide sequence: TGCGCCAGCAGCTTGGCTCCCGGGACAGGGGGTGAAGCTTTCTTT. This encodes CASSLAPGTGGEAFF.

Only a few counts were recorded for this clone. The rearrangement joins TRBV6-5 to TRBJ1-3; tentative D call: TRBD1 (5 bases). The CDR3 consists of 15 residues. Trimming cost V 5 bases and J 0 bases, with 11 bases left between them. Germline V CDR1 and CDR2: MNHEY, SVGAGI. The CDR3 loop is CASSPGDRSGNTIYF. Here the CDR3 DNA reads TGTGCCAGCAGTCCCGGGGACCGCTCTGGAAACACCATATATTTT.